The T cell receptor (beta chain) under discussion was sequenced for a study of CD8 T cells in Susac syndrome. This clonotype was seen just once. RNA totalling about 0.45 to 1 ug underwent reverse transcription with random hexamers. MiXCR was run by TCRdb on the immunoSEQ multiplex PCR reads, yielding one entry per CDR3 protein. The data contain around 100,000 distinct CDR3 sequences, 95% of them singletons. The sample comprised CD8+ T cells from PBMCs. The receptor was derived from a human donor with Susac syndrome.

The CDR3 DNA is TGCATCCTTAATATTCTCGACTCAGATCGCAGCTATGGCTACACCTTC. This encodes CILNILDSDRSYGYTF. V usage is TRBV29-1 and J usage is TRBJ1-2; D gene ambiguous. CDR3 size: 16 residues. Germline CDR1 and CDR2: SQVTM and ANQGSEA.